The 7 T cell receptor beta chains in this list originate from one sample, sequenced in a study of CD8+ T cells in alopecia areata. Treatment noted: oral pan-JAK inhibitor, 5-10 mg twice daily. After isolation, RNA underwent reverse transcription to generate cDNA as the sequencing template. TCRdb's copy holds only in-frame clones and misses some; the assay was immunoSEQ multiplex PCR. This sample has some 42,000 clones, with roughly 89% found just once. Sequences were derived from CD8+ T cells sorted from blood, sampled at week 24, from a patient treated with tofacitinib. The receptors here all came from a human donor with alopecia areata.

V gene TRBV5-1 combines with J gene TRBJ2-7; 8 nucleotides agree with TRBD1. The CDR3 contains 14 residues. The V gene's germline CDR1 is SGHRS and CDR2 YFSETQ. The V segment lost 4 bases and the J segment 4 bases; nucleotides outside the gene matches: 7. As DNA, the CDR3 is TGCGCCAGCAGCCCGGACAGGGTGAGTTACGAGCAGTACTTC. This gives the protein CASSPDRVSYEQYF. Full variable domain (rest looked up from reference TRBV5-1 and TRBJ2-7): KAGVTQTPRYLIKTRGQQVTLSCSPISGHRSVSWYQQTPGQGLQFLFEYFSETQRNKGNFPGRFSGRQFSNSRSEMNVSTLELGDSALYLCASSPDRVSYEQYFGPGTRLTVT.

This clone was seen more than once but under ten times. The rearrangement links TRBV6-5 to TRBJ2-3; TRBD2 aligns across 10 bases. V shed 5 bases, J shed 4 bases, and the junction held 6 bases outside the gene matches. The CDR3 runs 15 residues. Per the germline V gene, CDR1 is MNHEY and CDR2 is SVGAGI. CDR3 sequence: CASSSGGGLADTQYF. The CDR3 region has the DNA TGTGCCAGCAGTAGCGGGGGGGGGCTTGCAGATACGCAGTATTTT.

The chain joins TRBV4-1 to TRBJ1-1; tentatively, D is TRBD1 (5 bases). The germline gives CDR1 MGHRA, CDR2 YSYEKL. Trimming removed 0 bases at V and 6 bases at J, with 17 bases between. The CDR3 totals 16 residues. Written as DNA, the CDR3 is TGCGCCAGCAGCCAAGATCTTACAGGATTTAGGGCTGAAGCTTTCTTT. This encodes CASSQDLTGFRAEAFF.

The J gene is TRBJ2-5, the V gene TRBV7-2; 10 positions agree with TRBD2. The V gene's germline CDR1 is SGHTA and CDR2 FQGNSA. The CDR3 has 18 residues. J gave up 5 bases and V 0 bases, and 12 bases lay outside the gene matches. The CDR3 bases are TGTGCCAGCAGCTTAGCGCTAGCGGGGGTCCCTTCGTGGGAGACCCAGTACTTC. This gives the protein CASSLALAGVPSWETQYF.

In its sample, this clone was seen once. V is TRBV6-5 and J is TRBJ2-2; 10 bases line up with TRBD1. Trimming took 2 bases from V and 7 from J; bases not matched to a gene: 4. Germline CDR1 reads MNHEY; CDR2 reads SVGAGI. There are 15 residues in the CDR3. The CDR3 loop reads CASSYRDRGIGELFF. The CDR3 DNA reads as TGTGCCAGCAGTTACCGGGACAGGGGCATCGGGGAGCTGTTTTTT.

This sequence joins TRBV14 and TRBJ2-3, with D uncertain. Trimming took off 3 bases at V and 8 bases at J, with 12 bases between the two ends. Germline V gene sequence: CDR1 SGHDN, CDR2 FVKESK. The CDR3 has 13 amino acids. CDR3 amino acids: CASSQRSSRTQYF. CDR3 in DNA: TGTGCCAGCAGCCAGCGCTCGTCTCGTACGCAGTATTTT.

V and J are TRBV4-1 and TRBJ2-7; D may be TRBD1 or TRBD2 (5 bases each). Germline loops: CDR1 MGHRA, CDR2 YSYEKL. The CDR3 runs to 15 residues. V shed 2 bases and J shed 2 bases, with 13 bases lying between them. CDR3 amino acids: CASSQTPRGTYEQYF. The CDR3 DNA reads as TGCGCCAGCAGCCAAACACCGAGGGGAACCTACGAGCAGTACTTC.